These T cell receptor beta chains were read from a single sample in a study of blood T cell repertoires in COVID-19. Using immunoSEQ multiplex PCR, the repertoire was profiled, and TCRdb retains in-frame clones only, with some absent. Among about 170,000 clones listed, more than 85% were seen once. The material sequenced was peripheral blood. Source of these receptors: a man aged 55 to 70 with COVID-19, enrolled during active disease. CDR3s include the opening cysteine and the closing phenylalanine or tryptophan. A D gene is named only where the DNA matches it firmly. Size is stated for part of the rows, as once, few or many counts, or as a class when the clone is expanded.

clone size	V gene	D gene	J gene	CDR3 DNA	CDR3 protein
-	TRBV10-1	TRBD1	TRBJ1-3	TGCGCCAGCAGTTACCGGGACAGGGTGTATAGAAACACCATATATTTT	CASSYRDRVYRNTIYF
-	TRBV7-7	-	TRBJ1-2	TGTGCTAGCAGCCCCTCAAGCGAATATAACTATGGCTACACCTTC	CASSPSSEYNYGYTF
-	TRBV5-5	TRBD2	TRBJ2-1	TGTGCCAGCAGCTTGGCCCTCGGGACTAGCGGGAGATTTAATGAGCAGTTCTTC	CASSLALGTSGRFNEQFF
once	TRBV6-5	TRBD1	TRBJ2-7	TGTGCCAGCAGTTACAAGGGGGCCACCTACGAGCAGTACTTC	CASSYKGATYEQYF
few	TRBV14	TRBD2	TRBJ2-2	TGTGCCAGTAAGCGGGGTAGTACGAACACCGGGGAGCTGTTTTTT	CASKRGSTNTGELFF
-	TRBV11-3	TRBD1	TRBJ2-1	TGTGCCAGCAGCCCCAAGGGGACAGGGGGCGGGACATTCATCAATGAGCAGTTCTTC	CASSPKGTGGGTFINEQFF
-	TRBV27	-	TRBJ2-2	TGTGCCAGCACCCGGGCGGACTCTGACACCGGGGAGCTGTTTTTT	CASTRADSDTGELFF
-	TRBV6-5	-	TRBJ2-1	TGTGCCAGCAGTTATGGGCAGGGGGGTGGCTACAATGAGCAGTTCTTC	CASSYGQGGGYNEQFF
-	TRBV12-3/TRBV12-4	-	TRBJ1-6	TGTGCCAGCAGTTTACAAAATTCACCCCTCCACTTT	CASSLQNSPLHF
-	TRBV12-5	-	TRBJ2-5	TGTGCTAGTGGTTTGGATCCTCGGGTAGAGACCCAGTACTTC	CASGLDPRVETQYF
-	TRBV18	-	TRBJ2-5	TGTGCCAGCTCACTAGGACAGAAAGAGACCCAGTACTTC	CASSLGQKETQYF
few	TRBV6-6	TRBD1	TRBJ1-2	TGTGCCAGCAGTCCCCGGACAGGGGGAAATGGCTACACCTTC	CASSPRTGGNGYTF
-	TRBV12-3/TRBV12-4	TRBD1	TRBJ2-1	TGTGCCAGCAGTTTAGATCAGGGGGCCGAGCAGTTCTTC	CASSLDQGAEQFF
-	TRBV27	-	TRBJ2-3	TGTGCCAGCAGCCTGACGGGGGGCACAGATACGCAGTATTTT	CASSLTGGTDTQYF
-	TRBV5-4	TRBD1	TRBJ1-5	TGTGCCAGCAGCCCGGACAGGGGGCTGGATCAGCCCCAGCATTTT	CASSPDRGLDQPQHF